This T cell receptor (beta chain) was recovered during a study of cytomegalovirus exposure and HLA in healthy donors. Study conclusions and caveats: Rare TCR sequences dominated, though some public TCRs recurred in many donors.

TCRdb keeps only in-frame clones here, not all; method: immunoSEQ multiplex PCR. The table has 200,000 or so clones, around 83% seen once; the top ten hold about an eighth. The CDR3 is 13 residues long. The V segment lost 6 bases and the J segment 7 bases; nucleotides outside the gene matches: 5. Per the germline V gene, CDR1 is MNHNS and CDR2 is SASEGT. In regard to this clone: Antigen: not known.

The chain employs TRBV6-1 and TRBJ2-2, with 7 nucleotides matching TRBD1. The specimen sequenced was PBMCs. The clonotype was recovered from a woman in her 30s in good health and CMV-seropositive. CDR3 amino acids: CASRGTVVGELFF. CDR3 nucleotide sequence: TGTGCCAGCAGGGGGACAGTCGTCGGGGAGCTGTTTTTT.